This is a list of T cell receptor beta chains from one sample in a study of OX40 agonist ivuxolimab in advanced cancers. Produced via immunoSEQ multiplex PCR; TCRdb's table is partial and in-frame only. The sample has over 30,000 clones; about 90% are singletons. This specimen consisted of CD4+ or CD8+ T cells sorted from blood, obtained in a trial of the OX40 agonist ivuxolimab. The receptors shown here come from an adult with an advanced solid tumor such as melanoma, head and neck, liver or kidney cancer. Each CDR3 is given with its conserved first and last residue. D genes are given only for firm matches. The listing skips clone size in some rows; elsewhere it reads once, few, many or a size class.

d_gene: NA
abundance: NA
j_gene: TRBJ2-3
v_gene: TRBV5-5
CDR3aa: CASTPGGTDTQYF
CDR3nt: TGTGCCAGCACCCCGGGCGGTACAGATACGCAGTATTTT

d_gene: TRBD1
abundance: NA
j_gene: TRBJ2-5
v_gene: TRBV6-5
CDR3aa: CASSYQTGFQETQYF
CDR3nt: TGTGCCAGCAGTTATCAGACAGGGTTCCAAGAGACCCAGTACTTC

d_gene: NA
abundance: NA
j_gene: TRBJ1-1
v_gene: TRBV30
CDR3aa: CAWSPGPMNTEAFF
CDR3nt: TGTGCCTGGAGTCCGGGACCGATGAACACTGAAGCTTTCTTT

d_gene: NA
abundance: NA
j_gene: TRBJ1-5
v_gene: TRBV5-1
CDR3aa: CASSLDGRSNQPQHF
CDR3nt: TGCGCCAGCAGCCTGGACGGGCGCTCCAATCAGCCCCAGCATTTT

d_gene: NA
abundance: NA
j_gene: TRBJ1-2
v_gene: TRBV29-1
CDR3aa: CSVERGVYGYTF
CDR3nt: TGCAGCGTTGAACGGGGCGTCTATGGCTACACCTTC

d_gene: NA
abundance: NA
j_gene: TRBJ2-3
v_gene: TRBV7-3
CDR3aa: CASSLIGTQADTQYF
CDR3nt: TGTGCCAGCAGCTTAATTGGAACTCAGGCAGATACGCAGTATTTT

d_gene: TRBD2
abundance: NA
j_gene: TRBJ2-3
v_gene: TRBV19
CDR3aa: CASSISGSGGATDTQYF
CDR3nt: TGTGCCAGTAGTATAAGCGGTAGCGGGGGGGCCACAGATACGCAGTATTTT

d_gene: NA
abundance: NA
j_gene: TRBJ2-7
v_gene: TRBV6-5
CDR3aa: CASSTEFFGSYEQYF
CDR3nt: TGTGCCAGCAGCACAGAGTTCTTCGGGAGCTACGAGCAGTACTTC

d_gene: NA
abundance: NA
j_gene: TRBJ1-1
v_gene: TRBV10-3
CDR3aa: CAISEGVVNTEAFF
CDR3nt: TGTGCCATCAGTGAGGGAGTCGTGAACACTGAAGCTTTCTTT

d_gene: NA
abundance: NA
j_gene: TRBJ1-3
v_gene: TRBV6-4
CDR3aa: CASKVTLGFYSGNTIYF
CDR3nt: TGTGCCAGCAAGGTGACACTCGGGTTTTACTCTGGAAACACCATATATTTT

d_gene: NA
abundance: NA
j_gene: TRBJ2-7
v_gene: TRBV4-2
CDR3aa: CASSQQTGSGASYEQYF
CDR3nt: TGTGCCAGCAGCCAACAGACGGGGTCAGGGGCATCCTACGAGCAGTACTTC

d_gene: TRBD1
abundance: NA
j_gene: TRBJ1-1
v_gene: TRBV5-4
CDR3aa: CASSPSGQTYTEAFF
CDR3nt: TGTGCCAGCAGCCCGTCGGGACAGACTTACACTGAAGCTTTCTTT

d_gene: TRBD1
abundance: NA
j_gene: TRBJ2-2
v_gene: TRBV11-2
CDR3aa: CASSLAGTALTGELFF
CDR3nt: TGTGCCAGCAGCTTAGCCGGGACAGCTCTCACCGGGGAGCTGTTTTTT

d_gene: TRBD1
abundance: NA
j_gene: TRBJ2-4
v_gene: TRBV6-5
CDR3aa: CASSYSDRAGNIQYF
CDR3nt: TGTGCCAGCAGTTACTCGGACAGGGCCGGAAACATTCAGTACTTC

d_gene: NA
abundance: NA
j_gene: TRBJ2-1
v_gene: TRBV29-1
CDR3aa: CSGEFYNEQFF
CDR3nt: TGCAGCGGTGAGTTTTACAATGAGCAGTTCTTC

d_gene: NA
abundance: NA
j_gene: TRBJ2-7
v_gene: TRBV11-2
CDR3aa: CASSLVPSYEQYF
CDR3nt: TGTGCCAGCAGCTTAGTACCCTCGTACGAGCAGTACTTC

d_gene: TRBD2
abundance: NA
j_gene: TRBJ2-2
v_gene: TRBV6-1
CDR3aa: CASRRSGLVDGELFF
CDR3nt: TGTGCCAGCAGAAGATCGGGACTAGTGGACGGGGAGCTGTTTTTT

d_gene: NA
abundance: NA
j_gene: TRBJ2-7
v_gene: TRBV11-2
CDR3aa: CASSLPDWSYEQYF
CDR3nt: TGTGCCAGCAGCTTACCGGACTGGTCCTACGAGCAGTACTTC

d_gene: NA
abundance: NA
j_gene: TRBJ2-5
v_gene: TRBV4-1
CDR3aa: CASSQERTNTGQETQYF
CDR3nt: TGCGCCAGCAGCCAAGAGAGAACTAACACAGGACAAGAGACCCAGTACTTC

d_gene: NA
abundance: NA
j_gene: TRBJ2-3
v_gene: TRBV7-2
CDR3aa: CASSPYPSTDTQYF
CDR3nt: TGTGCCAGCAGCCCCTACCCTAGCACAGATACGCAGTATTTT

d_gene: TRBD1
abundance: NA
j_gene: TRBJ1-6
v_gene: TRBV28
CDR3aa: CASGPAGGTTGNSPLHF
CDR3nt: TGTGCCAGCGGTCCAGCAGGGGGCACAACGGGTAATTCACCCCTCCACTTT

d_gene: NA
abundance: NA
j_gene: TRBJ2-3
v_gene: TRBV7-9
CDR3aa: CASSLGSIFDTQYF
CDR3nt: TGTGCCAGCAGCTTAGGTTCGATTTTTGATACGCAGTATTTT

d_gene: NA
abundance: NA
j_gene: TRBJ2-3
v_gene: TRBV5-1
CDR3aa: CASSLTDFTDTQYF
CDR3nt: TGCGCCAGCAGCTTGACAGACTTCACAGATACGCAGTATTTT

d_gene: NA
abundance: NA
j_gene: TRBJ1-3
v_gene: TRBV6-1
CDR3aa: CASSASDSGNTIYF
CDR3nt: TGTGCCAGCAGTGCAAGCGACTCTGGAAACACCATATATTTT

d_gene: NA
abundance: NA
j_gene: TRBJ2-7
v_gene: TRBV9
CDR3aa: CASSVDGVPTYEQYF
CDR3nt: TGTGCCAGCAGCGTAGACGGTGTACCTACCTACGAGCAGTACTTC

d_gene: TRBD2
abundance: NA
j_gene: TRBJ2-1
v_gene: TRBV4-2
CDR3aa: CASSQDGSGGYNEQFF
CDR3nt: TGTGCCAGCAGCCAAGATGGAAGCGGGGGCTACAATGAGCAGTTCTTC

d_gene: NA
abundance: few
j_gene: TRBJ1-5
v_gene: TRBV6-1
CDR3aa: CASSGPSAYQPQHF
CDR3nt: TGTGCCAGCAGTGGACCGTCGGCCTATCAGCCCCAGCATTTT

d_gene: NA
abundance: NA
j_gene: TRBJ1-1
v_gene: TRBV19
CDR3aa: CASSRDGRMNTEAFF
CDR3nt: TGTGCCAGTAGCCGGGACGGAAGAATGAACACTGAAGCTTTCTTT

d_gene: NA
abundance: NA
j_gene: TRBJ1-3
v_gene: TRBV12-5
CDR3aa: CARVPGHPSTIYF
CDR3nt: TGTGCTAGAGTTCCGGGACATCCCTCCACCATATATTTT

d_gene: TRBD1
abundance: NA
j_gene: TRBJ2-1
v_gene: TRBV5-5
CDR3aa: CASSFRDRGHNEQFF
CDR3nt: TGTGCCAGCAGCTTCCGGGACAGGGGCCACAATGAGCAGTTCTTC

d_gene: NA
abundance: NA
j_gene: TRBJ1-2
v_gene: TRBV30
CDR3aa: CAWSDLPREGYTF
CDR3nt: TGTGCCTGGAGTGACCTTCCCAGGGAGGGCTACACCTTC

d_gene: NA
abundance: NA
j_gene: TRBJ1-4
v_gene: TRBV28
CDR3aa: CASSTPGDVEKLFF
CDR3nt: TGTGCCAGCAGCACCCCAGGGGACGTCGAAAAACTGTTTTTT

d_gene: NA
abundance: NA
j_gene: TRBJ2-2
v_gene: TRBV14
CDR3aa: CASRDSANTGELFF
CDR3nt: TGTGCCAGCAGGGACAGCGCGAACACCGGGGAGCTGTTTTTT

d_gene: NA
abundance: NA
j_gene: TRBJ2-1
v_gene: TRBV7-3
CDR3aa: CASSLSVDNEQFF
CDR3nt: TGTGCCAGCAGCTTATCGGTCGACAATGAGCAGTTCTTC

d_gene: TRBD2
abundance: NA
j_gene: TRBJ2-2
v_gene: TRBV7-9
CDR3aa: CASSPRGGEDTGELFF
CDR3nt: TGTGCCAGCAGCCCGCGGGGGGGCGAGGACACCGGGGAGCTGTTTTTT

d_gene: TRBD2
abundance: NA
j_gene: TRBJ2-7
v_gene: TRBV6-1
CDR3aa: CASSGTSGEIFYEQYF
CDR3nt: TGTGCCAGCAGTGGGACTAGCGGGGAAATCTTTTACGAGCAGTACTTC

d_gene: NA
abundance: NA
j_gene: TRBJ2-3
v_gene: TRBV4-2
CDR3aa: CASSRDTDTQYF
CDR3nt: TGTGCCAGCAGCCGCGACACAGATACGCAGTATTTT

d_gene: NA
abundance: NA
j_gene: TRBJ1-5
v_gene: TRBV7-2
CDR3aa: CASSFIEDQPQHF
CDR3nt: TGTGCCAGCAGCTTTATAGAGGATCAGCCCCAGCATTTT

d_gene: TRBD1
abundance: NA
j_gene: TRBJ1-1
v_gene: TRBV28
CDR3aa: CASSFLQGKMNTEAFF
CDR3nt: TGTGCCAGCAGTTTTTTACAGGGGAAAATGAACACTGAAGCTTTCTTT

d_gene: NA
abundance: once
j_gene: TRBJ2-7
v_gene: TRBV6-5
CDR3aa: CASSYDRRELYEQYF
CDR3nt: TGTGCCAGCAGTTACGATCGGCGGGAATTATACGAGCAGTACTTC

d_gene: TRBD2
abundance: NA
j_gene: TRBJ2-3
v_gene: TRBV4-2
CDR3aa: CASSQVQASGDPDTQYF
CDR3nt: TGTGCCAGCAGCCAAGTTCAGGCTAGCGGGGACCCAGATACGCAGTATTTT

d_gene: TRBD1
abundance: few
j_gene: TRBJ1-1
v_gene: TRBV19
CDR3aa: CASSYTGDTEAFF
CDR3nt: TGTGCCAGTAGTTACACAGGGGACACTGAAGCTTTCTTT

d_gene: TRBD1
abundance: NA
j_gene: TRBJ2-2
v_gene: TRBV27
CDR3aa: CASSRQGSELFF
CDR3nt: TGTGCCAGCAGCAGACAGGGTTCCGAGCTGTTTTTT

d_gene: NA
abundance: NA
j_gene: TRBJ1-2
v_gene: TRBV4-1
CDR3aa: CASSQDPWGDYGYTF
CDR3nt: TGCGCCAGCAGCCAGGATCCCTGGGGCGACTATGGCTACACCTTC

d_gene: NA
abundance: NA
j_gene: TRBJ2-7
v_gene: TRBV28
CDR3aa: CASSLRYEQYF
CDR3nt: TGTGCCAGCAGTTTAAGGTACGAGCAGTACTTC

d_gene: NA
abundance: NA
j_gene: TRBJ2-7
v_gene: TRBV5-4
CDR3aa: CASSSPGVSSYEQYF
CDR3nt: TGTGCCAGCAGCTCCCCGGGGGTGAGCTCCTACGAGCAGTACTTC

d_gene: NA
abundance: once
j_gene: TRBJ2-3
v_gene: TRBV19
CDR3aa: CASSTAPSSTDTQYF
CDR3nt: TGTGCCAGTAGTACAGCTCCCTCTAGCACAGATACGCAGTATTTT

d_gene: NA
abundance: NA
j_gene: TRBJ1-5
v_gene: TRBV7-2
CDR3aa: CATTPDSNQPQHF
CDR3nt: TGTGCCACCACCCCCGACAGCAATCAGCCCCAGCATTTT

d_gene: TRBD1
abundance: NA
j_gene: TRBJ2-7
v_gene: TRBV10-2
CDR3aa: CASSETTGYYEQYF
CDR3nt: TGCGCCAGCAGTGAGACGACAGGGTACTACGAGCAGTACTTC

d_gene: NA
abundance: NA
j_gene: TRBJ2-3
v_gene: TRBV6-5
CDR3aa: CASSSSADTQYF
CDR3nt: TGTGCCAGCAGTTCCTCTGCAGATACGCAGTATTTT

d_gene: TRBD1
abundance: NA
j_gene: TRBJ1-1
v_gene: TRBV7-2
CDR3aa: CASNDAGMTGTNTEAFF
CDR3nt: TGTGCCAGCAACGATGCGGGGATGACAGGGACGAACACTGAAGCTTTCTTT